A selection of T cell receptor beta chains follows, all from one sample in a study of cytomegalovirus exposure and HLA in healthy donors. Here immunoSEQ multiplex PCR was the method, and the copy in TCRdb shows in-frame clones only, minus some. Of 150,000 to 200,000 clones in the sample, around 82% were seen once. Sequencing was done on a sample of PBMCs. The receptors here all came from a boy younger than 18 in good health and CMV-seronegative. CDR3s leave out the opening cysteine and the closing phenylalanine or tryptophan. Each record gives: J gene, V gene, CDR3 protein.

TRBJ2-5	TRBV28	ASSAIQGLWETQY
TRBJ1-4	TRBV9	ASSVAWDRPNEKLF
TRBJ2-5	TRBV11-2	ASSPHFQETQY
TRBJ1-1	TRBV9	ASSLKTGNTEAF
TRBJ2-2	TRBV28	ASSIPGTGDGELF
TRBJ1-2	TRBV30	AWSTGFVYGYT
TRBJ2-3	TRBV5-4	ASRTGGSYTDTQY
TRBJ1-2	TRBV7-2	ASSSSSYGYT
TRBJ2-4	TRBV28	ASSFVGGTD
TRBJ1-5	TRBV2	ASRTGTSSNQPQH
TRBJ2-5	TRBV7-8	ASSLRSGGYNQNQETQY
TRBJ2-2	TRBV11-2	ASSLGGNTGELF
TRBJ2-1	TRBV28	ASKTLQMGHNEQF
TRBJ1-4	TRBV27	ASSLSITGATNEKLF
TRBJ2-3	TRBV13	ASSPRLAGLTDTQY
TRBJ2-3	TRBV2	ASMRDRREDTQY
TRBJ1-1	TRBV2	ASMGALTEAF
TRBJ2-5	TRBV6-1	ASSVSGGKETQY
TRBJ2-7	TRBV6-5	ASSYGTGTYEQY
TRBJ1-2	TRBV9	ASSYGPGQRYYGYT
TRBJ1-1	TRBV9	ASSVVPDSMNTEAF
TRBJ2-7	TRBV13	ASSLELVGEQY
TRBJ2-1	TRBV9	ASSVAGTGLYNEQF
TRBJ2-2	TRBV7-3	ASSHRWDRGRVGELF
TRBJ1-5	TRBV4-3	ASSRNSGEGQPQH
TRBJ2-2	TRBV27	ASRSRLAGKLNTGELF
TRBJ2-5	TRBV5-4	ASSLAKGSRGQVDQY
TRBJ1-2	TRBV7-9	ASRHGGQPGGYT
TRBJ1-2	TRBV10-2	ASSDEDRNYGYT
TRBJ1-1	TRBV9	ASSPQGVMNTEAF
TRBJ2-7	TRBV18	ASQAETTSEQY
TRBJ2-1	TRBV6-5	ASSYRTSGIGEQF
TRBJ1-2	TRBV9	ASSVGGDRAYGYT
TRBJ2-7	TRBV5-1	ASSRREVLAEQY
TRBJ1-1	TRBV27	ASSLEQGFEAF
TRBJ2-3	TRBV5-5	ASSFFASGQDTQY
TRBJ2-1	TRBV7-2	ASLRGGRARNEQF
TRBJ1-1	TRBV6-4	ASSDSWTGVTEAF
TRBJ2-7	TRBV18	ASSPSVLAGPSYEQY
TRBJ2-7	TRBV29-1	SVAGLLRTGKYEQY
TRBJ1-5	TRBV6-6	ASSYGGNSNQPQH
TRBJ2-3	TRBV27	ASRSTGTSGRTSTDTQY
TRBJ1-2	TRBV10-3	AISDELFYGYT
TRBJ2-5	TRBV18	ASSPGLYQETQY
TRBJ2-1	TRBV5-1	ASSLVLAGGYNEQF
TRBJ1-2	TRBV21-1	ASSKVGRYLYGYT